This TCR beta chain originates from a study of shared clonotypes between healthy human individuals. Study-wide results and limits: Limitation of the genetic and exposure-history diversity represented came from the few donors.

Each donor was a Caucasian adult residing in Nashville, Tennessee. There are a few counts of this clone. The antigen remains undetermined. CDR3 length: 14 amino acids. V gave up 1 base and J gave up 6 bases, with 10 bases separating them. Germline CDR1 is SGHNT and CDR2 is YENEEA. Sequenced by immunoSEQ multiplex PCR; TCRdb stores in-frame clones only, minus some. The sample contains about 480,000 clones, 70% to 80% of which appear only once. The TCR comes from a woman aged 40 to 50 in good health. Some clones in this sample may be carry-over from other donors' samples. The sequenced sample was PBMCs. The rearrangement joins TRBV11-3 to TRBJ2-1; a weak D match, TRBD2 (6 bases). CDR3 sequence reads: CASSLGRESNEQFF. As DNA, the CDR3 is TGTGCCAGCAGCTTAGGTCGGGAGTCCAATGAGCAGTTCTTC.